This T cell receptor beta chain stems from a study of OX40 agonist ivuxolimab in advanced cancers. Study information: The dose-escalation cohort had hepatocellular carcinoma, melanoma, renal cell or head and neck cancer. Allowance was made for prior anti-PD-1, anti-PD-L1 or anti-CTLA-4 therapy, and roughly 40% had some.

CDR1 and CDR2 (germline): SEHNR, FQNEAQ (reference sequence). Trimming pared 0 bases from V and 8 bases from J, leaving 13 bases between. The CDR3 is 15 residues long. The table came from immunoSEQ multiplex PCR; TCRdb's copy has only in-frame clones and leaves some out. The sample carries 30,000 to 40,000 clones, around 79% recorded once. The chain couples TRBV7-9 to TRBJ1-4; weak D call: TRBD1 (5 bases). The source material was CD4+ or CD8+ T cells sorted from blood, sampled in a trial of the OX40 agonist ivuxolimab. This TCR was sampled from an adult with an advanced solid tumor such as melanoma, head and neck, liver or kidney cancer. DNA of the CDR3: TGTGCCAGCAGCTTAGCAGTTCAGGGTCGCGAAAAACTGTTTTTT. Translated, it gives CASSLAVQGREKLFF.